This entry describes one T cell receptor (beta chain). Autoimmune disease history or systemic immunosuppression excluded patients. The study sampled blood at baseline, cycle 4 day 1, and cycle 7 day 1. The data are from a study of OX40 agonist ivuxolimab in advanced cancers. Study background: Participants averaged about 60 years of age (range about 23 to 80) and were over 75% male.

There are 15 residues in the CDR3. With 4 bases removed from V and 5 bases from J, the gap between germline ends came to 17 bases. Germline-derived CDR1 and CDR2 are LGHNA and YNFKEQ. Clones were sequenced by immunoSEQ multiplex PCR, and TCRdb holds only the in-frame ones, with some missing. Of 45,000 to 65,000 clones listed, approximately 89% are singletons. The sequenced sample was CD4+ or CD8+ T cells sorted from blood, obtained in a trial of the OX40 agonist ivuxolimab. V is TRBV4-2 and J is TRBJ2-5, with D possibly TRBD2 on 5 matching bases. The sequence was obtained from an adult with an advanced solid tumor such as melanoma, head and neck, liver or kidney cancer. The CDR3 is CASSRQNGIRETQYF. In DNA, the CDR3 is TGTGCCAGCAGCCGGCAGAACGGGATACGGGAGACCCAGTACTTC.